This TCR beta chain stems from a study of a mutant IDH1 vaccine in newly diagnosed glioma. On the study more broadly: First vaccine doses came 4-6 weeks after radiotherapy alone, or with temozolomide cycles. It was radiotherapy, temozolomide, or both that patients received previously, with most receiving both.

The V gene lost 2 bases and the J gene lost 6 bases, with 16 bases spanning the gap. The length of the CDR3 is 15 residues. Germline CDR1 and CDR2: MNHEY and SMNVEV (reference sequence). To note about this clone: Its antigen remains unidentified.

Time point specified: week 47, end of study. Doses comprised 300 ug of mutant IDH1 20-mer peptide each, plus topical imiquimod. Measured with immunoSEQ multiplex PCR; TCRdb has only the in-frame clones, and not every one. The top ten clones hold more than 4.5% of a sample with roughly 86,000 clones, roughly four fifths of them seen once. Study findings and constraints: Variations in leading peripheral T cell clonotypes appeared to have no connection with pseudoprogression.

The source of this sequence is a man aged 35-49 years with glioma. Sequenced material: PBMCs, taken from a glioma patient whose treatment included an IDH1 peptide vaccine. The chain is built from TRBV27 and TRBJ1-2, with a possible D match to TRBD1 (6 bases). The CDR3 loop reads CASSLIFTGSNGYTF. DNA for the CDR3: TGTGCCAGCAGTTTAATCTTTACAGGGAGTAATGGCTACACCTTC.